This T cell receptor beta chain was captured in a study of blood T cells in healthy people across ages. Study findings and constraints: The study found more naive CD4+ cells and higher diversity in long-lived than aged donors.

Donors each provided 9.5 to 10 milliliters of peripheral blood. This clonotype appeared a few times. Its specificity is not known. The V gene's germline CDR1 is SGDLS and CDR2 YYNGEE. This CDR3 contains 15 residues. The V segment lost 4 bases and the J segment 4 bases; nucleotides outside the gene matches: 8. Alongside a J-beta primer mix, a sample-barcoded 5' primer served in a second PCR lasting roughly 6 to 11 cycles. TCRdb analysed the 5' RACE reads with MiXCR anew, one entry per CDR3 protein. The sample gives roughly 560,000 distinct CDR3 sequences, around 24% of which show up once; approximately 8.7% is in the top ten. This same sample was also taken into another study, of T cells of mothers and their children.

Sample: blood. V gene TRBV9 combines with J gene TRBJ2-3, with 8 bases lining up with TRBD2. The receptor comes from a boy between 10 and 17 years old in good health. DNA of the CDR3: TGTGCCAGCAGCCTCGAGGGAGCGGGGGCAGATACGCAGTATTTT. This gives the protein CASSLEGAGADTQYF. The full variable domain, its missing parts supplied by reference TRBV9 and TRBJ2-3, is DSGVTQTPKHLITATGQRVTLRCSPRSGDLSVYWYQQSLDQGLQFLIQYYNGEERAKGNILERFSAQQFPDLHSELNLSSLELGDSALYFCASSLEGAGADTQYFGPGTRLTVL.